This TCR beta chain was found in a study of blood T cell repertoires in COVID-19. Study in general: Both acute and convalescent COVID-19 samples were obtained from the United States, Italy and Spain. T cells, B-cell-depleted T cells, or PBMCs provided the cDNA or gDNA that served as material.

Per germline, CDR1 ENHRY and CDR2 SYGVKD. Trimming took 7 bases from V and 6 from J, leaving 25 bases between them. The length of the CDR3 is 17 residues. Study processing details: How many nucleated cells were present was estimated from reference gene primer amplification. Profiled with immunoSEQ multiplex PCR; TCRdb holds only in-frame clones, not every one. V and J calls and clone size follow that table, whereas D and trimming were derived from the DNA. Among about 180,000 clones listed, over 80% were seen once. The chain recombines TRBV10-3 with TRBJ2-1; D is possibly TRBD1 (6 bases). Specimen: peripheral blood. This sequence originates from a woman aged 40 to 55 with COVID-19, enrolled during active disease. The CDR3 DNA follows: TGTGCCATCATGAAGGGGAACGCCGGGACCAGGGGCAATGAGCAGTTCTTC. It codes for CAIMKGNAGTRGNEQFF.